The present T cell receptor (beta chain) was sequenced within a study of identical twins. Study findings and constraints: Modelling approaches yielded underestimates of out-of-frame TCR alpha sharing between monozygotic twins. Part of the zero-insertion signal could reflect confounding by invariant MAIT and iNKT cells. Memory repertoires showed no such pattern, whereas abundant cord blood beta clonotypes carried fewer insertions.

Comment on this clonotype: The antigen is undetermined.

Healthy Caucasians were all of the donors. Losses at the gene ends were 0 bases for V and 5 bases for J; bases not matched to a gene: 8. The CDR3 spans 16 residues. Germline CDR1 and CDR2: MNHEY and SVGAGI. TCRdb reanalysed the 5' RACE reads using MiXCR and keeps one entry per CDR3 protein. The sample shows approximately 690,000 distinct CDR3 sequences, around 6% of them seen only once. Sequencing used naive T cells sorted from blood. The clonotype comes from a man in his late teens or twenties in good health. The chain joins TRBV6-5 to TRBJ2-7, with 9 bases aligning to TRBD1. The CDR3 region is CASSYSLSGQGDEQYF. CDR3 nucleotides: TGTGCCAGCAGTTACTCCCTTTCGGGACAGGGTGACGAGCAGTACTTC.